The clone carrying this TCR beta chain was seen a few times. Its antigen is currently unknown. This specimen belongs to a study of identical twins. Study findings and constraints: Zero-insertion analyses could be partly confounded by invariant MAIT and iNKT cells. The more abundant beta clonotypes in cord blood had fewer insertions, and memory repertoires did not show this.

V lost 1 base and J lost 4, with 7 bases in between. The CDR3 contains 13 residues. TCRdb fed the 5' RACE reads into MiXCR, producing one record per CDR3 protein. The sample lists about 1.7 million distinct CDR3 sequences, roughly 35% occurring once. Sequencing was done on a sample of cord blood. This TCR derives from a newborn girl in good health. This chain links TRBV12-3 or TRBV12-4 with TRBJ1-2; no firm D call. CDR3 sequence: CASSLGIRYGYTF. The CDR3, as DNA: TGTGCCAGCAGTTTAGGCATCCGCTATGGCTACACCTTC.